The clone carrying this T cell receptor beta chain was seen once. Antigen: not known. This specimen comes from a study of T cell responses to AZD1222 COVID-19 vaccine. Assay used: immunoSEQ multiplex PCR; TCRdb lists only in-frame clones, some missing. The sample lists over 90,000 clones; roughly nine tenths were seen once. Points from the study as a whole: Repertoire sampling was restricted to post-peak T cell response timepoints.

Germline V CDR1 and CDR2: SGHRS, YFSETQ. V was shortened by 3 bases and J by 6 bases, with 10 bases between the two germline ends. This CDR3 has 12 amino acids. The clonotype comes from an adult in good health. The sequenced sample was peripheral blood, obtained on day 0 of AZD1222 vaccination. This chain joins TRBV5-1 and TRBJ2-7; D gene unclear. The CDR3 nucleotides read TGCGCCAGCAGCTCCACGGCTAGCGAGCAGTACTTC. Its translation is CASSSTASEQYF.